This T cell receptor beta chain comes out of a study of blood T cell repertoires in COVID-19. Study-wide background: The United States, Italy and Spain provided the acute and convalescent COVID-19 samples. In each case, the material was cDNA or gDNA derived from T cells, B-cell-depleted T cells, or PBMCs.

Authors' processing steps: It was from reference gene primer amplification that nucleated cell counts were estimated. The data were produced by immunoSEQ multiplex PCR, yet TCRdb's version contains in-frame clones alone and is incomplete. That table supplies the V and J calls and clone size; D and trimming were determined from the DNA. The table has about 97,000 clones, approximately 90% seen once; the top ten hold 15% to 17%. Trimming at V came to 4 bases and at J to 6 bases, leaving 9 bases not matched to a gene. Germline V gene sequence: CDR1 SGHTA, CDR2 FQGNSA. This CDR3 region has 15 residues. The receptor was derived from a human donor in a cohort sampled during active COVID-19. Sequenced material: peripheral blood. This sequence joins TRBV7-2 and TRBJ1-2; TRBD1 matches at 9 bases. The chain's CDR3 is CASSSTGQGLNGYTF. For the CDR3, the DNA is TGTGCCAGCAGCTCGACGGGACAGGGACTTAATGGCTACACCTTC.